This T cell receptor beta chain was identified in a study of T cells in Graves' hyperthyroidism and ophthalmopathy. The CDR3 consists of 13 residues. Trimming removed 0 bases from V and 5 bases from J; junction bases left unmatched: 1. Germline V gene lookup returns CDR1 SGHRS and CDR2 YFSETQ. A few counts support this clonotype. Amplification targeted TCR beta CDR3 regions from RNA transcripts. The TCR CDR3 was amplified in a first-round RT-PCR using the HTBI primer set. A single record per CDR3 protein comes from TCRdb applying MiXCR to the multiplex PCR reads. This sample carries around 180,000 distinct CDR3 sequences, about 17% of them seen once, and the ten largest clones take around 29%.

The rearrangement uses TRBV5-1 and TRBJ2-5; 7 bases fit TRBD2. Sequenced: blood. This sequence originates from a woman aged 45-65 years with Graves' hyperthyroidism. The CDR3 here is CASSLGSGETQYF. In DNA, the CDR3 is TGCGCCAGCAGCTTGGGTAGCGGGGAGACCCAGTACTTC.